One sample yielded the 21 T cell receptor beta chains listed below, sequenced in a study of blood T cell repertoires in COVID-19. This table comes from immunoSEQ multiplex PCR, and its TCRdb copy is limited to in-frame clones, with some not included. The sample gives 310,000 or so clones, roughly 86% of which show up once; about 1.7% is in the top ten. The sequenced material came from peripheral blood. The receptors were sampled from a woman aged 50 to 60 with acute or convalescent COVID-19.

The CDR3 region has the DNA TGCGCCAGCAGCCAACAGGGGGCAGGGACTGAAGCTTTCTTT. Protein product: CASSQQGAGTEAFF. The chain combines TRBV5-1 with TRBJ1-1; 9 bases map to TRBD1. V shed 4 bases, J shed 5 bases, and the junction held 6 bases outside the gene matches. The CDR3 runs 14 residues. Germline CDR1 is SGHRS and CDR2 is YFSETQ.

The chain employs TRBV19 and TRBJ2-5, with unresolved D. The CDR3 sequence is 12 residues long. Germline lookup yields CDR1 LNHDA and CDR2 SQIVND (reference sequence). Deletions cut 6 bases from V and 2 bases from J, with 7 bases between. The CDR3 nucleotides are TGTGCCAGTAGCTATAATCAAGAGACCCAGTACTTC. This gives the protein CASSYNQETQYF.

This clone was found once. The chain has TRBV10-2 and TRBJ2-7, with 8 bases matching TRBD2. Germline lookup yields CDR1 WSHSY and CDR2 SAAADI. V lost 2 bases and J lost 4; bases outside the gene matches: 1. The CDR3 is 13 amino acids. The CDR3 loop is CASSEVAGYEQYF. As DNA, the CDR3 is TGCGCCAGCAGTGAGGTAGCGGGATACGAGCAGTACTTC.

The V call is TRBV7-2, the J call TRBJ1-1, with 8 bases fitting TRBD1. V shed 5 bases, J shed 10 bases, and the junction held 9 bases outside the gene matches. Per the germline V gene, CDR1 is SGHTA and CDR2 is FQGNSA. The CDR3 runs to 13 residues. CDR3 amino acids: CASSLGQGDPAFF. CDR3 bases: TGTGCCAGCAGCCTCGGACAGGGCGATCCAGCTTTCTTT.

J is TRBJ2-1 and V is TRBV14; 8 nucleotides match TRBD2. The V gene's germline CDR1 is SGHDN and CDR2 FVKESK. This CDR3 comprises 13 residues. V shed 4 bases and J 8 bases; nucleotides not matched to a gene: 4. The CDR3 protein is CASSLLAAYEQFF. The CDR3 DNA reads as TGTGCCAGCAGCCTACTAGCGGCTTATGAGCAGTTCTTC.

This clone came up a few times. V usage is TRBV2 and J usage is TRBJ1-5; D might be TRBD1 (6 bases). With 8 bases removed from V and 0 bases from J, the gap between germline ends came to 20 bases. Germline V gives CDR1 SNHLY, CDR2 FYNNEI. CDR3 length: 17 residues. CDR3 residues: CASSQRARTDSNQPQHF. The CDR3 DNA reads as TGTGCCAGCTCCCAGCGAGCGCGGACAGATAGCAATCAGCCCCAGCATTTT.

V is TRBV9 and J is TRBJ1-6; 9 nucleotides align to TRBD1. The length of the CDR3 is 16 residues. Looked up from germline, CDR1 is SGDLS and CDR2 is YYNGEE. The ends lost 3 bases at V and 8 bases at J; junction bases unmatched: 9. The CDR3 reads CASSATGGSIDSPLHF. For the CDR3, the DNA is TGTGCCAGCAGCGCTACAGGGGGCTCGATTGATTCACCCCTCCACTTT.

This clone occurred a few times. This chain links TRBV28 with TRBJ2-7; no reliable D call. V shed 1 base and J shed 7 bases, with 17 bases lying between them. Germline V gives CDR1 MDHEN, CDR2 SYDVKM. This CDR3 spans 15 amino acids. The CDR3 DNA reads as TGTGCCAGCAGTTTATCAGGTGTGGTGGTACGGGAGCAGTACTTC. Translation: CASSLSGVVVREQYF.

The chain employs TRBV9 and TRBJ2-1; the match to TRBD1 covers 9 bases. The CDR3 covers 16 residues. The junction had 6 bases not matched to a gene; V was cut back by 2 bases and J by 3 bases. CDR1 is SGDLS and CDR2 is YYNGEE in the germline V gene. The CDR3, as DNA: TGTGCCAGCAGCGTCACCGGGACAGGGAACTACAATGAGCAGTTCTTC. It translates to CASSVTGTGNYNEQFF.

The rearrangement links TRBV7-3 to TRBJ1-4, with D possibly being TRBD1 (6 bases). The CDR3 extends over 13 amino acids. Germline loops: CDR1 SGHTA, CDR2 FQGTGA. V was pared by 2 bases and J by 12 bases, with 13 bases between. The chain's CDR3 is CASSLGVEGELFF. The CDR3, as DNA: TGTGCCAGCAGCTTAGGAGTAGAGGGGGAACTGTTTTTT.

V and J are TRBV4-1 and TRBJ1-5; possible D gene TRBD1, 5 bases. This CDR3 contains 14 residues. The V end was cut by 0 bases, the J end by 7 bases, with 10 bases between. The germline CDR1 and CDR2 sequences are MGHRA and YSYEKL. CDR3 residues: CASSQDPSGQPQHF. The CDR3 DNA reads TGCGCCAGCAGCCAAGATCCCTCAGGGCAGCCCCAGCATTTT.

On this clone: Other DNA sequences in this specimen translate into the identical CDR3. This sequence joins TRBV24-1 and TRBJ1-1, with TRBD1 identical over 11 bases. CDR1 KGHDR and CDR2 SFDVKD come from the germline V gene. CDR3 length: 15 residues. J was trimmed by 3 bases and V by 4 bases; bases with no gene match: 3. The chain's CDR3 is CATSDPGQGDTEAFF. CDR3 DNA sequence: TGTGCCACCAGTGACCCGGGACAGGGGGACACTGAAGCTTTCTTT.

The rearrangement links TRBV5-4 to TRBJ2-1; 13 bases agree with TRBD2. In germline, CDR1 is SGHNT, CDR2 YYREEE (reference sequence). V was pared by 5 bases and J by 5 bases, with 4 bases of the junction left unmatched. The CDR3 extends over 15 amino acids. The CDR3 sequence: CASSYGTSGNNEQFF. Here the CDR3 DNA reads TGTGCCAGCAGTTACGGGACTAGCGGGAACAATGAGCAGTTCTTC.

The chain combines TRBV24-1 with TRBJ2-6; the match to TRBD1 covers 7 bases. Germline loops: CDR1 KGHDR, CDR2 SFDVKD. The J segment lost 0 bases and the V segment lost 9 bases, leaving 10 bases of the junction unmatched. The CDR3 extends over 17 amino acids. CDR3 in DNA: TGTGCCACCTCACCCAGGGGGTTCGGCTCTGGGGCCAACGTCCTGACTTTC. This sequence encodes CATSPRGFGSGANVLTF.

This rearrangement joins TRBV4-2 to TRBJ2-3, with 9 bases lining up with TRBD2. Germline V gives CDR1 LGHNA, CDR2 YNFKEQ. The CDR3 extends over 14 amino acids. V shed 4 bases, J shed 6 bases, and the junction held 5 bases outside the gene matches. This CDR3 reads CASSPSGKHDTQYF. Written as DNA, the CDR3 is TGTGCCAGCAGCCCTAGCGGGAAACACGATACGCAGTATTTT.

CDR3 sequence: CASSQVSLAAYNEQFF. The CDR3 DNA reads as TGTGCCAGCAGCCAAGTCAGTCTAGCCGCCTACAATGAGCAGTTCTTC. The J gene is TRBJ2-1, the V gene TRBV3-1 (or the pseudogene TRBV3-2); D perhaps matches TRBD2 (5 bases). Per germline, CDR1 LGHDT and CDR2 YNNKEL (reference sequence). The CDR3 extends over 16 amino acids. V lost 1 base and J 2 bases, leaving 12 bases between the germline ends.

This chain joins TRBV2 and TRBJ1-2; D perhaps matches TRBD1 (6 bases). Trimming stripped 6 bases from V and 5 bases from J, with 19 bases between. The CDR3 loop spans 15 amino acids. CDR1 is SNHLY, CDR2 FYNNEI, per germline. As DNA, the CDR3 is TGTGCCAGCAGCAAAGGTCGGCAGGGGCATTATGGCTACACCTTC. Translating gives CASSKGRQGHYGYTF.

The chain links TRBV7-2 to TRBJ2-5, with D unclear. V was pared by 1 base and J by 7 bases, with 13 bases between. The CDR3 covers 14 residues. Germline values: CDR1 SGHTA, CDR2 FQGNSA. The CDR3 coding sequence is TGTGCCAGCAGCTTAGTTACCGAAATCGGGACCCAGTACTTC. Its translation is CASSLVTEIGTQYF.

The gene calls are TRBV7-8 and TRBJ1-3; the D is unclear. Trimming left V 1 base short and J 0 bases short, with 7 bases between. The CDR3 loop spans 15 amino acids. Germline-derived CDR1 and CDR2 are SGHVS and FQNEAQ. DNA of the CDR3: TGTGCCAGCAGCTTAGGGCACCCCTCTGGAAACACCATATATTTT. It is translated as CASSLGHPSGNTIYF.

CDR3 protein: CSASFRGNTIYF. The CDR3 DNA sequence: TGCAGTGCTAGTTTTCGTGGAAACACCATATATTTT. V usage is TRBV20-1 and J usage is TRBJ1-3; no firm D call. The CDR3 has 12 residues. Germline CDR1 and CDR2: DFQATT and SNEGSKA (reference sequence). Deletions cut 3 bases from V and 3 bases from J, with 6 bases between.

The chain employs TRBV6-6 and TRBJ2-1; 7 bases fit TRBD1. CDR3 length: 15 amino acids. Germline-derived CDR1 and CDR2 are MNHNY and SVGAGI (reference sequence). J lost 9 bases, V lost 6 bases, and 14 bases had no gene match. The CDR3 nucleotides read TGTGCCAGCAGCAAATCCGGGACAGACGTCTCTGAGCAGTTCTTC. This gives the protein CASSKSGTDVSEQFF.